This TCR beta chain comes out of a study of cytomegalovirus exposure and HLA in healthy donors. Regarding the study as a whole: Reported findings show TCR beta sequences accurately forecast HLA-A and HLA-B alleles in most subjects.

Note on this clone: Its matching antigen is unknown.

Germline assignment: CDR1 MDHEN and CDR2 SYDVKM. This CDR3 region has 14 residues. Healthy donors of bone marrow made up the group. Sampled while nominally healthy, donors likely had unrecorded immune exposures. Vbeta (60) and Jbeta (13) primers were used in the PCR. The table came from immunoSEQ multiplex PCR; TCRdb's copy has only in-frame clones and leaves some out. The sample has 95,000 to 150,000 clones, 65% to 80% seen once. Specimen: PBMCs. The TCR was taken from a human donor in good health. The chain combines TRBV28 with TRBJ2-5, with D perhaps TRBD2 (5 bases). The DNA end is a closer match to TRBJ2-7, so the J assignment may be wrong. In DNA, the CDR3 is TGTGCCAGCAGTTTATTGGAAGAGGGATACGAGCAGTACTTC. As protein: CASSLLEEGYEQYF.